This TCR beta chain stems from a study of CD8+ T cells in alopecia areata (dated by TCRdb to between 2017 and 2018). Looking at the study overall: To study T cell clonal expansion in alopecia areata, the researchers applied high-throughput TCRbeta sequencing to both the C3H/HeJ mouse model and human patients. TCRbeta CDR3 regions were amplified by immunoSEQ multiplex PCR using 35 Vbeta forward and 13 Jbeta reverse primers. Clonality in the scalp was compared among normal scalp (n=4), patchy alopecia areata scalp (n=8), and alopecia totalis/universalis scalp (n=8). RNA was obtained with the PAXgene miRNA kit for fixed scalp, the miRNeasy kit for PBMCs, and the RNeasy kit for mouse skin. In humans, TCRbeta sequencing was performed on scalp tissue and on sorted CD4+ and CD8+ peripheral blood T cells from healthy controls and from patients with patchy or totalis/universalis alopecia areata.

The library was generated by the immunoSEQ multiplex PCR assay. RNA was extracted from all samples and reverse transcribed into cDNA, which served as template for TCR sequencing. First-strand cDNA was synthesized with SuperScript III using a 2:1 mix of oligo-dT and random hexamers. A synthetic immune receptor repertoire was used to assess amplification bias, and residual bias was removed computationally. Per the original workflow: After raw reads were preprocessed to remove errors, the CDR3 was defined following IMGT conventions as running from the conserved cysteine to phenylalanine. Clonality was computed by normalizing Shannon entropy by log2 of the number of productive unique TCRs and subtracting the result from 1. Whether each scalp clone was CD4 or CD8 was inferred by checking scalp TCRbeta sequences against the CD4 and CD8 repertoires from sorted blood. TCRdb mirrors the immuneACCESS table, restricted to in-frame sequences. Some clones are absent from its copies; in checked studies, under half trace to an unresolved V gene, and the reason for the others is unknown. V, J and clone size derive from that table, while D and trimming were established from the DNA sequence. Present in this sample are approximately 89,000 clones, around 54% of which were seen just once. 5.7% of the sample goes to the ten largest clones.

Only a few counts were recorded for this clone. Its target antigen remains unknown. No clone much larger than this one lies a single base away; base qualities are absent. CDR1 and CDR2 are read off the germline V gene (reference sequence) as LNHDA and SQIVND. The CDR3 spans 16 residues, from the cysteine through the phenylalanine. The retained sequence is limited to the CDR3, 48 bases, with the frame set at the first base. Relative to germline, V is missing 3 bases and J is missing 0 bases, with 4 bases of the junction outside any gene match. What the research found in general, with its limitations: Unlike mouse skin, where gammadelta T cells dominate, normal human skin contains resident alphabeta T cells that get sequenced too, which complicates analysis of the scalp TCR repertoire. Shared TCR sequences between patients were less evident than in mice, which may be partly attributable to HLA diversity in the patient population. Compared with normal scalp, lesional scalp had higher clonality and more expanded CD8+ clones, particularly in alopecia totalis/universalis, a pattern that suggests antigenic drive.

Lesional scalp punch biopsies and peripheral blood were collected from alopecia areata patients. After PBMCs were isolated by density centrifugation and stained for CD3, CD4 and CD8, a FACSAria was used to sort CD4+ and CD8+ T cells. As part of a multicenter biomarker study, untreated alopecia areata patients were recruited. In roughly 5 patients from the biomarker study, the blood CD8+ T cells went through an additional sort into NKG2D-low and NKG2D-high fractions. Sequenced sample: NKG2D-high CD8+ T cells sorted from blood. The intended sense of this specimen's cell subset or site label: sorted CD8+ NKG2D-high blood T cells. This TCR was sampled from a human donor with alopecia areata. The chain is encoded by TRBV19 joined to TRBJ2-7, and 11 bases in between align with TRBD2. The CDR3 protein is CASSITSGGYSYEQYF. The nucleotide sequence is TGTGCCAGTAGTATCACTAGCGGGGGCTACTCCTACGAGCAGTACTTC.